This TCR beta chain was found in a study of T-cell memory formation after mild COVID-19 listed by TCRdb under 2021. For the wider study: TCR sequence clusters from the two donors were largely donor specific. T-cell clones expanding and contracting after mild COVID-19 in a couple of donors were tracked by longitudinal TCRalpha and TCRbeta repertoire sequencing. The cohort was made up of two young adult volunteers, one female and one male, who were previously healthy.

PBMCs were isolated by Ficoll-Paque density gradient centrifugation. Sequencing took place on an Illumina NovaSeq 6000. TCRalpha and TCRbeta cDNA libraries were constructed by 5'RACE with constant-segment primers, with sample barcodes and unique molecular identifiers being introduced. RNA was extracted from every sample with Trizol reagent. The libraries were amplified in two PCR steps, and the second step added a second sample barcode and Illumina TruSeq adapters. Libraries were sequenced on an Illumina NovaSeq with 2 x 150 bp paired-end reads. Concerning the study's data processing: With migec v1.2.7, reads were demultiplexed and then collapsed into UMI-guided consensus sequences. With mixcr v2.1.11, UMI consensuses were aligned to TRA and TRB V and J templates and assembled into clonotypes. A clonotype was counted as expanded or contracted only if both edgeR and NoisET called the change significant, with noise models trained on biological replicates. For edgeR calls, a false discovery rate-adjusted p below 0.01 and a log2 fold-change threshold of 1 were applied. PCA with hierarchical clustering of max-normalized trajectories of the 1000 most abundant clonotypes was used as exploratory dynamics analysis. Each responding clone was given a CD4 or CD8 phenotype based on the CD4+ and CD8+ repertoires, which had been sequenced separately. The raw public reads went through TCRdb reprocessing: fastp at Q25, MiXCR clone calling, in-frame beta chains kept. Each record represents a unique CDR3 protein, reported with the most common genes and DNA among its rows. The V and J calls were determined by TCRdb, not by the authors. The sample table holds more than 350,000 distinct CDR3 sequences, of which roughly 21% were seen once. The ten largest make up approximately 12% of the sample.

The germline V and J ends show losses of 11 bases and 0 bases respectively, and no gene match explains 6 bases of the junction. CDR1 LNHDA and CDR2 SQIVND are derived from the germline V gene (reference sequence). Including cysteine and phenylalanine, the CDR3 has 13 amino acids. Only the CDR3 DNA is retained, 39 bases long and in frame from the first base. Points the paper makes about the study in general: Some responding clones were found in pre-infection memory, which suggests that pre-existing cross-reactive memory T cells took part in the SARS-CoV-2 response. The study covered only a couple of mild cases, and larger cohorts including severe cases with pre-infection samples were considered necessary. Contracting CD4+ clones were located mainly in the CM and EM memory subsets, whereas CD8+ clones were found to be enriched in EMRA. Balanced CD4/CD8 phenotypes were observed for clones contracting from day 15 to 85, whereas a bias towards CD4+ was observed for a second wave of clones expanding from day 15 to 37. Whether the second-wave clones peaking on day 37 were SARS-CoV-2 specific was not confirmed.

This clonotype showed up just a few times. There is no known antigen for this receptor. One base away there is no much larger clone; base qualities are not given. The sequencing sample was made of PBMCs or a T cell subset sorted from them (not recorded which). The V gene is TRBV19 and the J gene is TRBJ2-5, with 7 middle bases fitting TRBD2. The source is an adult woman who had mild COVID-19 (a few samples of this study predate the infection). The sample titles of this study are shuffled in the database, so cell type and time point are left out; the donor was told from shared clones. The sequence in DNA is TGTGCCTGCGGGCGGGAGTACCAAGAGACCCAGTACTTC. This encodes CACGREYQETQYF.